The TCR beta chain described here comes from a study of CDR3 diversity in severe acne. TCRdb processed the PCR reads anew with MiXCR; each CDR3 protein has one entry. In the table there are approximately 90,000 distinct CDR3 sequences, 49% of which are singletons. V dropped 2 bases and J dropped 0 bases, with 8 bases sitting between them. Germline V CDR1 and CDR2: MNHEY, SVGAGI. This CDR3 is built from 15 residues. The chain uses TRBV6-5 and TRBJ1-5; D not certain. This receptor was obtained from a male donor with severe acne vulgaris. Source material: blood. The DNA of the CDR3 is TGTGCCAGCAGTTACGGGCAGAGTAGCAATCAGCCCCAGCATTTT. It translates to CASSYGQSSNQPQHF.